The source of this TCR beta chain is a study of shared clonotypes between healthy human individuals. Naivety among CD8 cells was defined by CD45RO negativity and positive CCR7 selection, thereby excluding terminally differentiated effector memory CD45RA+ cells. The repertoire was sequenced with immunoSEQ multiplex PCR; TCRdb's copy has only in-frame clones and lacks some. This sample carries millions of clones, roughly 91% of them seen once, and the ten largest clones take around 1.7%. This CDR3 region has 17 residues. Germline V gene data show CDR1 as SGHVS and CDR2 as FQNEAQ. Trimming at V came to 3 bases and at J to 0 bases, leaving 11 bases not matched to a gene.

The TCR originated in a man aged 18 to 30 in good health. Some clones in this sample may be carry-over from other donors' samples. The specimen was naive CD8+ T cells from PBMCs. This chain joins TRBV7-8 and TRBJ2-7, with TRBD1 matching over 7 bases. The CDR3 bases are TGTGCCAGCAGCTTCGACCCGACCCGGGACAGCTCCTACGAGCAGTACTTC. It specifies CASSFDPTRDSSYEQYF.